Presented here are 10 T cell receptor beta chains from one specimen sequenced in a study of spatial heterogeneity in lung cancer. Time point defined: sample taken at primary tumor resection. Study results and limitations: In tumors, expanded intratumoral alpha and beta TCR counts tracked mutation counts.

Their antigens remain unidentified. A single record per CDR3 protein comes from TCRdb applying MiXCR to the 5' RACE reads. In the table there are 100,000 or so distinct CDR3 sequences, about 4.4% of which are singletons. This specimen consisted of lung tumor tissue, obtained at surgery. The receptors come from a male donor with early-stage non-small cell lung cancer.

This clonotype was seen repeatedly, ten times or more. This chain joins TRBV4-1 and TRBJ2-3, with D hard to call. The CDR3 sequence is 16 residues long. The germline CDR1 and CDR2 sequences are MGHRA and YSYEKL. The ends were cut back, 1 base at V and 0 bases at J, with 11 bases in the middle. This CDR3 reads CASSQVNLVSTDTQYF. Written as DNA, the CDR3 is TGCGCCAGCAGCCAAGTTAATCTAGTCAGCACAGATACGCAGTATTTT.

This clonotype was counted at least ten times. The CDR3 DNA is TGCGCCAGCAGTAGGACGGATCAGCCCCAGCATTTT. Translation gives CASSRTDQPQHF. The chain carries TRBV10-2 and TRBJ1-5; D gene ambiguous. The CDR3 spans 12 residues. Trimming removed 5 bases at V and 5 bases at J, with 7 bases between. Germline values: CDR1 WSHSY, CDR2 SAAADI.

This clonotype showed up many times. The V gene is TRBV12-3 or TRBV12-4, the J gene TRBJ1-4; 8 bases fit TRBD1. This CDR3 region has 13 residues. V was pared by 6 bases and J by 8 bases, with 5 bases of the junction left unmatched. CDR3 region: CASSGQGREKLFF. The CDR3 nucleotides are TGTGCCAGCAGCGGACAGGGACGGGAAAAACTGTTTTTT.

This clonotype was counted ten times or more. The gene calls are TRBV28 and TRBJ2-7; D ambiguous. The CDR3 contains 13 residues. The ends were cut back, 8 bases at V and 3 bases at J, with 14 bases in the middle. Germline lookup yields CDR1 MDHEN and CDR2 SYDVKM. Here the CDR3 DNA reads TGTGCCAGCCTCAGCCCTAACCTCTACGAGCAGTACTTC. Its translation is CASLSPNLYEQYF.

V gene TRBV5-1 combines with J gene TRBJ2-5; possibly TRBD1 or TRBD2 for D (5 bases each). The V end was cut by 3 bases, the J end by 2 bases, with 14 bases between. The CDR3 consists of 15 residues. Per germline, CDR1 SGHRS and CDR2 YFSETQ. The CDR3 nucleotides read TGCGCCAGCAGCTCCGCTGGGACGACGCAAGAGACCCAGTACTTC. It codes for CASSSAGTTQETQYF.

This clonotype came up many times. The rearrangement links TRBV20-1 to TRBJ2-1; 8 bases are shared with TRBD2. The CDR3 contains 15 residues. V trimming: 2 bases; J trimming: 4 bases; junction bases outside the gene matches: 7. CDR1 is DFQATT and CDR2 is SNEGSKA in the germline V gene (reference sequence). CDR3 DNA: TGCAGTGCTAGACCCCTAAGCGGGAGATACAATGAGCAGTTCTTC. This encodes CSARPLSGRYNEQFF.

At least ten counts were recorded for this clonotype. The CDR3 reads CSARRTPGADYNEQFF. In DNA, the CDR3 is TGCAGTGCTAGGAGGACCCCGGGAGCGGATTACAATGAGCAGTTCTTC. This chain links TRBV20-1 with TRBJ2-1; D is possibly TRBD2 (6 bases). Trimming shortened V by 3 bases and J by 4 bases, and 19 bases separated the two germline ends. Germline V gene lookup returns CDR1 DFQATT and CDR2 SNEGSKA (reference sequence). The CDR3 loop spans 16 amino acids.

This clonotype was detected ten times or more. The chain uses TRBV3-1 and TRBJ2-1; D unclear. The CDR3 consists of 13 residues. V was shortened by 3 bases and J by 6 bases, with 9 bases between the two germline ends. Germline V lookup: CDR1 LGHDT, CDR2 YNNKEL (reference sequence). This chain's CDR3 is CASSHLGANEQFF. CDR3 nucleotides: TGTGCCAGCAGCCACCTAGGCGCCAATGAGCAGTTCTTC.

The sample holds a few counts of this clonotype. The rearrangement links TRBV10-2 to TRBJ2-2; TRBD1 matches 11 bases. The CDR3 covers 14 residues. Germline CDR1 WSHSY, CDR2 SAAADI. The J segment lost 7 bases and the V segment lost 6 bases, leaving 4 bases of the junction unmatched. The CDR3 bases are TGCGCCAGCAGAGGGACAGGGGGTATCGGGGAGCTGTTTTTT. Translating gives CASRGTGGIGELFF.

This clonotype was detected many times. The chain couples TRBV11-2 to TRBJ1-4; D is unclear. Deletions cut 5 bases from V and 8 bases from J, with 15 bases between. CDR1 and CDR2 from the germline V gene are SGHAT and FQNNGV. The CDR3 is 14 residues long. CDR3 protein: CASSPSLLGEKLFF. Here the CDR3 DNA reads TGTGCCAGCAGCCCGTCCCTTTTAGGGGAAAAACTGTTTTTT. Looking up the rest from reference TRBV11-2 and TRBJ1-4 gives the full variable domain: EAGVAQSPRYKIIEKRQSVAFWCNPISGHATLYWYQQILGQGPKLLIQFQNNGVVDDSQLPKDRFSAERLKGVDSTLKIQPAKLEDSAVYLCASSPSLLGEKLFFGSGTQLSVL.